The present T cell receptor (beta chain) was sequenced within a study of regulatory T cells in long-lasting Graves disease. V gave up 1 base and J gave up 5 bases; unmatched junction bases: 6. Germline V gene sequence: CDR1 SGHVS, CDR2 FQNEAQ. This CDR3 spans 15 amino acids. Documented time point: newly diagnosed GD, antithyroid drugs for less than 3 months. PBMC RNA served as the TCR library source. This clonotype was recorded only once. HTBI primers from iRepertoire and Arm-PCR of CDR3 regions yielded the TCR beta libraries. TCRdb independently ran MiXCR on the multiplex PCR reads; one entry per CDR3 protein. The table lists under 800,000 distinct CDR3 sequences, 16% of them singletons. Separately, the same data were catalogued under a study of T cells in Graves' hyperthyroidism and ophthalmopathy. From that study: The HTBI primer set drove a first-round RT-PCR of the TCR CDR3.

The chain couples TRBV7-8 to TRBJ2-5, with 8 positions matching TRBD1. The input for sequencing was peripheral blood mononuclear cells (PBMCs), taken at new diagnosis, from a patient treated with antithyroid drugs. This receptor was taken from a woman between 25 and 40 years old with Graves disease. CDR3 bases: TGTGCCAGCAGCTTAGACCAGGGGGCTTGGGAGACCCAGTACTTC. Its translation: CASSLDQGAWETQYF.